This T cell receptor beta chain was retrieved from a study of cytomegalovirus exposure and HLA in healthy donors. Study-wide context: The 120 or so validation repertoires were produced on the same platform as the 500 to 800 repertoires of the first cohort. This was reported in a later analysis. Overall study results and limits: While the bulk of TCR sequences proved rare, some public TCRs turned up in many donors.

The V gene's germline CDR1 is SNHLY and CDR2 FYNNEI. The V and J ends lost 4 bases and 3 bases, in that order; junction bases with no gene match: 6. The CDR3 is made up of 14 amino acids. Generated by immunoSEQ multiplex PCR, the TCRdb table keeps only in-frame clones and is missing some. Found here are fewer than 350,000 clones, 88% of them singletons; the top ten hold over 0.85%. Concerning this clone: No antigen is known for it.

This receptor was obtained from a woman between 18 and 29 years old in good health and CMV-seronegative. The rearrangement links TRBV2 to TRBJ2-7, with 7 nucleotides matching TRBD1. Sequencing was performed on PBMCs. The CDR3: CASSADPGGYEQYF. CDR3 bases: TGTGCCAGCAGTGCCGATCCAGGGGGCTACGAGCAGTACTTC.